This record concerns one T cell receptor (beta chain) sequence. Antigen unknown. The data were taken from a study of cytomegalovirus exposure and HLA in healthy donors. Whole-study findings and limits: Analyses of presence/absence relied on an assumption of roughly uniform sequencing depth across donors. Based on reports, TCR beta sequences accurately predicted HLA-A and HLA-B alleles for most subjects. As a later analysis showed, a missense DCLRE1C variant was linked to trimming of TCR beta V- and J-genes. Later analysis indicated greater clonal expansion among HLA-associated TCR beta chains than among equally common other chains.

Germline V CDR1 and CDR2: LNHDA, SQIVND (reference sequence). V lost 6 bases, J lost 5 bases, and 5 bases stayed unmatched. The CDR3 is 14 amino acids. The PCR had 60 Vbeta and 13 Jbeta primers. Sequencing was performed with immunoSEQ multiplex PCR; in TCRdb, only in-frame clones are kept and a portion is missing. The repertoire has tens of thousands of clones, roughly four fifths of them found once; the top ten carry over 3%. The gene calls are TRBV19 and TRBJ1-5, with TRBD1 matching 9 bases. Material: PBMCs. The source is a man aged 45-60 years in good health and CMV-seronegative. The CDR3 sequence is CASSPGQGHQPQHF. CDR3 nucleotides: TGTGCCAGTAGCCCGGGACAGGGTCATCAGCCCCAGCATTTT.